Below, 9 T cell receptor beta chains from the same sample are listed, as sequenced in a study of blood T cell repertoires in COVID-19. The data were produced by immunoSEQ multiplex PCR, yet TCRdb's version contains in-frame clones alone and is incomplete. The sample lists 150,000 or so clones; 82% were seen once. The specimen sequenced was PBMCs or T cells enriched from blood (not recorded which). These receptors all come from a man aged 45-65 years who had recovered from COVID-19.

The gene calls are TRBV5-1 and TRBJ2-5, with D possibly being TRBD1 (5 bases). V lost 4 bases and J 2 bases, leaving 12 bases between the germline ends. CDR1 and CDR2 (germline): SGHRS, YFSETQ. This CDR3 contains 14 residues. The CDR3 sequence is CASSVVPGQETQYF. CDR3 coding DNA: TGCGCCAGCAGCGTTGTCCCAGGGCAAGAGACCCAGTACTTC.

In nucleotides, the CDR3 is TGTGCCAGCAGCCAGCGCAGGGGGCTCGGCTATGGCTACACCTTC. This translates into CASSQRRGLGYGYTF. The chain recombines TRBV3-1 (or the pseudogene TRBV3-2) with TRBJ1-2; 8 positions agree with TRBD1. Germline values: CDR1 LGHDT, CDR2 YNNKEL (reference sequence). CDR3 size: 15 residues. V gave up 3 bases and J gave up 4 bases; unmatched junction bases: 7.

The chain joins TRBV28 to TRBJ2-7, with 7 bases that match TRBD2. CDR1 is MDHEN, CDR2 SYDVKM, per germline. The CDR3 contains 12 residues. The V gene end was trimmed by 8 bases and the J gene end by 12 bases; junction bases not matched to a gene: 13. In DNA, the CDR3 is TGTGCCAGCGGGATGGGGGAGGGAATTCGGTACTTC. Residues: CASGMGEGIRYF.

CDR3 nucleotides: TGTGCCAGCAAAGGACAGGTCTCACCTGATACGCAGTATTTT. This sequence encodes CASKGQVSPDTQYF. The chain employs TRBV6-5 and TRBJ2-3, with 7 nucleotides matching TRBD1. J was trimmed by 6 bases and V by 7 bases; bases with no gene match: 10. CDR3 length: 14 residues. Germline V gene lookup returns CDR1 MNHEY and CDR2 SVGAGI.

The V call is TRBV5-6, the J call TRBJ2-7, with 7 positions matching TRBD1. Germline V gives CDR1 SGHDT, CDR2 YYEEEE. V was pared by 3 bases and J by 7 bases, with 10 bases of the junction left unmatched. This CDR3 region has 14 residues. The CDR3: CASSWGTGVREQYF. The CDR3 nucleotides are TGTGCCAGCAGCTGGGGAACAGGGGTTCGTGAGCAGTACTTC.

Concerning this clone: This same CDR3 is encoded by further DNA sequences in the sample. V usage is TRBV30 and J usage is TRBJ1-3; a possible D gene is TRBD1 (5 bases). The CDR3 length is 15 residues. Between the trimmed V and J ends, which lost 2 bases and 0 bases, there was a span of 11 bases. Looked up from germline, CDR1 is GTSNPN and CDR2 is SVGIG (reference sequence). Written as DNA, the CDR3 is TGTGCCTGGAGTCGGGACTCCGGCTCTGGAAACACCATATATTTT. It yields the protein CAWSRDSGSGNTIYF. The whole variable domain, filled in from reference TRBV30 and TRBJ1-3, reads SQTIHQWPATLVQPVGSPLSLECTVEGTSNPNLYWYRQAAGRGLQLLFYSVGIGQISSEVPQNLSASRPQDRQFILSSKKLLLSDSGFYLCAWSRDSGSGNTIYFGEGSWLTVV.

There are a few counts of this clone. The gene calls are TRBV9 and TRBJ1-1; D possibly corresponds to TRBD1 (6 bases). V was trimmed by 0 bases and J by 4 bases, leaving 10 bases between them. There are 14 residues in the CDR3. Per germline, CDR1 SGDLS and CDR2 YYNGEE. The CDR3 loop is CASSVDLGGTEAFF. CDR3 bases: TGTGCCAGCAGCGTAGATCTAGGGGGCACTGAAGCTTTCTTT.

The chain combines TRBV29-1 with TRBJ1-4; possible D gene TRBD1, 5 bases. Deletions cut 5 bases from V and 3 bases from J, with 19 bases between. The germline V gene has CDR1 SQVTM and CDR2 ANQGSEA. CDR3 length equals 16 residues. This chain's CDR3 is CSVSAGRAGANEKLFF. The CDR3 nucleotides read TGCAGCGTTTCGGCAGGGCGCGCAGGAGCTAATGAAAAACTGTTTTTT.

V usage is TRBV7-2 and J usage is TRBJ2-5; D perhaps matches TRBD2 (5 bases). Germline CDR1 is SGHTA and CDR2 is FQGNSA. CDR3 size: 14 residues. V lost 0 bases to trimming and J lost 4 bases, with 9 bases between them. This CDR3 is CASSLAFSGETQYF. In DNA form, the CDR3 reads TGTGCCAGCAGCTTAGCATTCAGCGGAGAGACCCAGTACTTC.